One sample yielded the 30 T cell receptor beta chains listed below, sequenced in a study of cytomegalovirus exposure and HLA in healthy donors. Researchers ran the PCR with 60 Vbeta and 13 Jbeta primers. Profiling relied on immunoSEQ multiplex PCR, and the TCRdb table lists in-frame clones only, not all of them. The sample records around 270,000 clones, about four fifths being singletons. Sequenced material: PBMCs. The origin of the receptors is a girl aged 2 to 10 in good health and CMV-seronegative.

The V gene is TRBV5-6, the J gene TRBJ1-1, with 7 bases that match TRBD1. CDR1 and CDR2 (germline): SGHDT, YYEEEE. With V trimmed by 2 bases and J by 1 base, 14 bases remained unmatched. The CDR3 is made up of 18 amino acids. Here the CDR3 DNA reads TGTGCCAGCAGCTTAGACTCGGGGACAGTCAGAGGGAACACTGAAGCTTTCTTT. The encoded protein is CASSLDSGTVRGNTEAFF.

This chain connects TRBV6-5 to TRBJ2-7, with a tentative D call TRBD1 (6 bases). This CDR3 has 14 amino acids. Germline assignment: CDR1 MNHEY and CDR2 SVGAGI. The V end lost 6 bases, the J end lost 5 bases, and 17 bases lay between the germline ends. This chain's CDR3 is CASSIARGFHEQYF. Written as DNA, the CDR3 is TGTGCCAGCAGCATAGCAAGGGGGTTCCACGAGCAGTACTTC.

The chain combines TRBV4-1 with TRBJ1-2; 9 nucleotides align to TRBD1. The CDR3 runs 19 residues. Germline V gene data show CDR1 as MGHRA and CDR2 as YSYEKL. Trimming removed 0 bases from V and 7 bases from J; junction bases left unmatched: 18. The CDR3 DNA reads TGCGCCAGCAGCCAAGATACCCTGTCCGACAGGGGGGTTAGTATTGGCTACACCTTC. It specifies CASSQDTLSDRGVSIGYTF.

The chain links TRBV5-4 to TRBJ2-3; 12 nucleotides align to TRBD2. Germline V gives CDR1 SGHNT, CDR2 YYREEE (reference sequence). V trimming: 4 bases; J trimming: 1 base; junction bases outside the gene matches: 7. This CDR3 has 17 residues. Here the CDR3 DNA reads TGTGCCAGCAGCAGGCTAGCGGGGGGGCGGGGCACAGATACGCAGTATTTT. Residues: CASSRLAGGRGTDTQYF.

This clone was seen more than once but under ten times. The chain recombines TRBV7-8 with TRBJ1-5, with unresolved D. Germline values: CDR1 SGHVS, CDR2 FQNEAQ. CDR3 length equals 17 residues. V lost 5 bases, J lost 0 bases, and 17 bases lay in between. The CDR3 nucleotides are TGTGCCAGCAGCCTTAAGCACGGAGGTTATAGCAATCAGCCCCAGCATTTT. Translating it yields CASSLKHGGYSNQPQHF.

The chain employs TRBV4-1 and TRBJ2-1; D remains ambiguous. Trimming removed 4 bases from V and 0 bases from J, with 16 bases in between. The CDR3 extends over 17 amino acids. CDR1 is MGHRA, CDR2 YSYEKL, per germline. The CDR3 bases are TGCGCCAGCAGCCGCCTGCAGGCAGGAAGCTCCTACAATGAGCAGTTCTTC. Protein sequence: CASSRLQAGSSYNEQFF.

The genes are TRBV27 and TRBJ2-1, with unresolved D. Germline V gives CDR1 MNHEY, CDR2 SMNVEV (reference sequence). V was trimmed by 3 bases and J by 8 bases, leaving 11 bases between them. This CDR3 region has 13 residues. CDR3 bases: TGTGCCAGCAGTTTGCGGTCTACCTATGAGCAGTTCTTC. This translates into CASSLRSTYEQFF.

The table lists this clone with a count of one. The chain carries TRBV6-1 and TRBJ1-2, with D hard to call. There are 14 residues in the CDR3. Germline CDR1 reads MNHNS; CDR2 reads SASEGT. Trimming shortened V by 3 bases and J by 2 bases, and 10 bases separated the two germline ends. CDR3 in amino acids: CASSEGDTNYGYTF. CDR3 nucleotide sequence: TGTGCCAGCAGTGAGGGTGACACCAACTATGGCTACACCTTC.

The chain uses TRBV10-3 and TRBJ1-1; a weak D match, TRBD1 (6 bases). The CDR3 covers 15 residues. Germline assignment: CDR1 ENHRY and CDR2 SYGVKD. V gave up 0 bases and J gave up 1 base, with 9 bases separating them. CDR3 in DNA: TGTGCCATCAGTGAGTCGTGGACAGAGAACACTGAAGCTTTCTTT. Protein: CAISESWTENTEAFF.

The chain joins TRBV7-9 to TRBJ2-1; D gene ambiguous. The V gene's germline CDR1 is SEHNR and CDR2 FQNEAQ (reference sequence). V lost 1 base and J lost 12, with 4 bases in between. The CDR3 consists of 10 residues. The DNA for the CDR3 is TGTGCCAGCAGCTTAGACAGGCAGTTCTTC. This gives the protein CASSLDRQFF. The full variable domain, completed using reference TRBV7-9 and TRBJ2-1, is DTGVSQNPRHKITKRGQNVTFRCDPISEHNRLYWYRQTLGQGPEFLTYFQNEAQLEKSRLLSDRFSAERPKGSFSTLEIQRTEQGDSAMYLCASSLDRQFFGPGTRLTVL.

The chain combines TRBV19 with TRBJ2-7; weak D call: TRBD2 (6 bases). CDR3 length equals 13 residues. Germline CDR1 is LNHDA and CDR2 is SQIVND (reference sequence). Deletions cut 5 bases from V and 3 bases from J, with 11 bases between. CDR3 nucleotides: TGTGCCAGTAGTGCGGGACCTAGCTACGAGCAGTACTTC. Translating gives CASSAGPSYEQYF.

This sequence joins TRBV15 and TRBJ2-5; 13 positions match TRBD2. The J call is doubtful: the DNA matches TRBJ2-7 better. The CDR3 is made up of 16 amino acids. Germline CDR1 is LNHNV and CDR2 is YYDKDF (reference sequence). This CDR3 is CATSYDGLAGDYEQYF. For the CDR3, the DNA is TGTGCCACCAGCTACGACGGACTAGCGGGGGACTACGAGCAGTACTTC.

The chain uses TRBV11-1 and TRBJ2-2; 9 bases agree with TRBD2. After removal of 2 bases from V and 6 bases from J, the junction contained 16 bases not matched to a gene. The CDR3 length is 19 residues. Germline CDR1 is SGHAT and CDR2 is FQDESV (reference sequence). CDR3 amino acids: CASSLYGPGSGRRSGELFF. The CDR3 region has the DNA TGTGCCAGCAGCTTATATGGCCCAGGGAGCGGGAGGCGATCCGGGGAGCTGTTTTTT.

This clone was counted between two and nine times. One junction end does not reproduce the germline sequence, and a read error may be involved. The V gene is TRBV2, the J gene TRBJ2-3; 13 nucleotides line up with TRBD2. Germline values: CDR1 SNHLY, CDR2 FYNNEI. The CDR3 has 15 residues. The CDR3 sequence: CASREGTSGADTQYF. In DNA, the CDR3 is TGTGCCAGCAGAGAAGGGACTAGCGGGGCAGATACGCAGTATTTT. Supplemented by reference TRBV2 and TRBJ2-3, the full variable domain reads EPEVTQTPSHQVTQMGQEVILRCVPISNHLYFYWYRQILGQKVEFLVSFYNNEISEKSEIFDDQFSVERPDGSNFTLKIRSTKLEDSAMYFCASREGTSGADTQYFGPGTRLTVL.

This clone was seen only once. The J gene is TRBJ2-1, the V gene TRBV5-4, with a tentative D call TRBD1 (6 bases). CDR3 size: 15 residues. The germline gives CDR1 SGHNT, CDR2 YYREEE (reference sequence). Trimming took off 0 bases at V and 2 bases at J, with 9 bases between the two ends. This CDR3 is CASSLAGAPYNEQFF. The CDR3 bases are TGTGCCAGCAGCTTGGCAGGGGCCCCCTACAATGAGCAGTTCTTC.

This chain connects TRBV15 to TRBJ2-2, with 12 bases aligning to TRBD2. Germline lookup yields CDR1 LNHNV and CDR2 YYDKDF (reference sequence). The CDR3 is 21 residues long. The J segment lost 1 base and the V segment lost 0 bases, leaving 12 bases of the junction unmatched. The CDR3 reads CATSRDPTSGRYFRNTGELFF. CDR3 DNA sequence: TGTGCCACCAGCAGAGATCCGACTAGCGGGAGATACTTCAGGAACACCGGGGAGCTGTTTTTT.

V is TRBV4-2 and J is TRBJ2-5, with TRBD2 matching 8 bases. The germline V gene encodes CDR1 LGHNA and CDR2 YNFKEQ. This CDR3 is 14 amino acids long. Trimming removed 3 bases from V and 4 bases from J; junction bases left unmatched: 4. CDR3 sequence: CASSHGTSRETQYF. The CDR3, as DNA: TGTGCCAGCAGCCATGGGACTAGTAGAGAGACCCAGTACTTC.

The chain combines TRBV27 with TRBJ1-2, with D perhaps matching TRBD1 (5 bases). Per the germline V gene, CDR1 is MNHEY and CDR2 is SMNVEV (reference sequence). Between the trimmed V and J ends, which lost 3 bases and 1 base, there was a span of 12 bases. This CDR3 region has 15 residues. CDR3 in DNA: TGTGCCAGCAGTTTGCGGGGCTCCTATAACTATGGCTACACCTTC. Its translation: CASSLRGSYNYGYTF.

The chain carries TRBV4-1 and TRBJ1-3, with D tentatively TRBD1 (5 bases). CDR3 size: 17 residues. In germline, CDR1 is MGHRA, CDR2 YSYEKL. V shed 2 bases and J shed 3 bases, with 17 bases lying between them. CDR3 amino acids: CASSQTTTGTIGNTIYF. CDR3 sequence (DNA): TGCGCCAGCAGCCAAACTACGACCGGGACTATTGGAAACACCATATATTTT.

The gene calls are TRBV4-2 and TRBJ1-2; a possible D gene is TRBD1 (5 bases). Looked up from germline, CDR1 is LGHNA and CDR2 is YNFKEQ. The V end was cut by 2 bases, the J end by 7 bases, with 17 bases between. The CDR3 runs 15 residues. CDR3 sequence: CASSQLDSYDVGYTF. The CDR3, as DNA: TGTGCCAGCAGCCAACTTGACAGCTATGATGTTGGCTACACCTTC.

The genes are TRBV9 and TRBJ2-4; possibly TRBD2 for D (6 bases). The germline V and J ends were trimmed by 4 bases and 3 bases, with 23 bases remaining between them. Per the germline V gene, CDR1 is SGDLS and CDR2 is YYNGEE. The CDR3 runs to 18 residues. The chain's CDR3 is CASSPASWGGIDKNIQYF. For the CDR3, the DNA is TGTGCCAGCAGCCCTGCCTCCTGGGGAGGTATCGACAAAAACATTCAGTACTTC.

V is TRBV5-1 and J is TRBJ2-7; 8 bases are shared with TRBD1. V was pared by 4 bases and J by 1 base, with 16 bases of the junction left unmatched. The germline V gene encodes CDR1 SGHRS and CDR2 YFSETQ. The CDR3 contains 18 residues. The CDR3 nucleotides read TGCGCCAGCAGCGCAGCCGGGACAGGAAGGTTTTCGTCCTACGAGCAGTACTTC. This gives the protein CASSAAGTGRFSSYEQYF.

The V and J genes are TRBV27 and TRBJ1-2, with TRBD1 matching 8 bases. The CDR3 runs 15 residues. With 5 bases clipped from V and 6 bases from J, the junction kept 11 bases outside the gene matches. CDR1 is MNHEY, CDR2 SMNVEV, per germline (reference sequence). CDR3 in amino acids: CASSQRDRPRDGYTF. CDR3 bases: TGTGCCAGCAGTCAACGGGACAGGCCCAGGGATGGCTACACCTTC.

The chain carries TRBV9 and TRBJ1-2; D gene unclear. Trimming pared 7 bases from V and 10 bases from J, leaving 11 bases between. Germline V gives CDR1 SGDLS, CDR2 YYNGEE. The CDR3 loop spans 10 amino acids. The CDR3 sequence: CASRGNDYTF. The CDR3 DNA sequence: TGTGCCAGCCGGGGTAATGACTACACCTTC. Full variable domain (rest looked up from reference TRBV9 and TRBJ1-2): DSGVTQTPKHLITATGQRVTLRCSPRSGDLSVYWYQQSLDQGLQFLIQYYNGEERAKGNILERFSAQQFPDLHSELNLSSLELGDSALYFCASRGNDYTFGSGTRLTVV.

J is TRBJ2-3 and V is TRBV5-1; D perhaps matches TRBD2 (5 bases). Germline-derived CDR1 and CDR2 are SGHRS and YFSETQ. The CDR3 totals 12 residues. V lost 0 bases to trimming and J lost 6 bases, with 5 bases between them. Written as DNA, the CDR3 is TGCGCCAGCAGCTTGGCGGGGGATACGCAGTATTTT. Translating it yields CASSLAGDTQYF.

The chain employs TRBV5-1 and TRBJ2-5; TRBD1 is a possible D gene (6 bases). The J call could be wrong; TRBJ2-7 is a better fit for the DNA end. Germline assignment: CDR1 SGHRS and CDR2 YFSETQ. This CDR3 is built from 15 residues. As DNA, the CDR3 is TGCGCCAGCAGCTTTATGGTCGGCAGGGGCTACGAGCAGTACTTC. Translating it yields CASSFMVGRGYEQYF.

This clone was detected once. This chain uses TRBV5-5 with TRBJ1-2; a weak D match, TRBD1 (5 bases). The germline V and J ends were trimmed by 0 bases and 0 bases, with 9 bases remaining between them. CDR1 and CDR2 from the germline V gene are SGHKS and YYEKEE (reference sequence). CDR3 length equals 15 residues. The CDR3 sequence is CASSLESGANYGYTF. The DNA of the CDR3 is TGTGCCAGCAGCTTGGAATCGGGGGCTAACTATGGCTACACCTTC.

This clone appeared once. The J gene is TRBJ1-2, the V gene TRBV5-4; unclear D gene. The CDR3 consists of 12 residues. CDR1 and CDR2 (germline): SGHNT, YYREEE (reference sequence). V was shortened by 0 bases and J by 4 bases, with 4 bases between the two germline ends. CDR3 loop: CASSLDGYGYTF. CDR3 bases: TGTGCCAGCAGCTTGGACGGCTATGGCTACACCTTC.

V usage is TRBV5-6 and J usage is TRBJ1-2; no clear D gene. CDR1 and CDR2 (germline): SGHDT, YYEEEE. The germline V and J ends were trimmed by 2 bases and 2 bases, with 4 bases remaining between them. The CDR3 loop spans 12 amino acids. CDR3 protein: CASSLANYGYTF. DNA of the CDR3: TGTGCCAGCAGCTTAGCAAACTATGGCTACACCTTC.

In DNA, the CDR3 is TGTGCCAGCAGCCCTCGCCCCGCCAGGGCTAACTATGGCTACACCTTC. As protein: CASSPRPARANYGYTF. This rearrangement joins TRBV5-4 to TRBJ1-2; D is perhaps TRBD1 (5 bases). CDR3 length equals 16 residues. The V end lost 4 bases, the J end lost 0 bases, and 16 bases lay between the germline ends. Germline CDR1 reads SGHNT; CDR2 reads YYREEE (reference sequence).